One sample yielded the 5 T cell receptor beta chains listed below, sequenced in a study of ipilimumab plus nivolumab after autologous stem cell transplantation. The method was immunoSEQ multiplex PCR; TCRdb's version includes in-frame clones alone and lacks a portion of them. This sample has 10,000 to 15,000 clones, with around four fifths found just once. This specimen was PBMCs, taken in a trial of ipilimumab plus nivolumab as post-transplant consolidation. Source of these receptors: a male donor with diffuse large B-cell lymphoma.

The chain recombines TRBV5-1 with TRBJ1-2, with D perhaps TRBD1 (5 bases). Per the germline V gene, CDR1 is SGHRS and CDR2 is YFSETQ. The CDR3 is 15 residues long. With 0 bases removed from V and 2 bases from J, the gap between germline ends came to 11 bases. The CDR3 here is CASSLVFRGNYGYTF. In DNA form, the CDR3 reads TGCGCCAGCAGCTTGGTATTCCGGGGGAACTATGGCTACACCTTC.

The CDR3 nucleotides read TGCGCCAGCAGCCAAGATCTGGGGGCTGGGGGGGAGACCCAGTACTTC. This encodes CASSQDLGAGGETQYF. The V call is TRBV4-1, the J call TRBJ2-5, with D possibly called TRBD1 or TRBD2 (6 bases each). The ends were cut back, 0 bases at V and 5 bases at J, with 16 bases in the middle. Germline loops: CDR1 MGHRA, CDR2 YSYEKL. The CDR3 loop spans 16 amino acids.

This clone was counted only a few times. The chain employs TRBV11-3 and TRBJ1-1, with a tentative D call TRBD1 (5 bases). Trimming took off 4 bases at V and 11 bases at J, with 11 bases between the two ends. The CDR3 loop spans 11 amino acids. The germline V gene has CDR1 SGHNT and CDR2 YENEEA. DNA of the CDR3: TGTGCCAGCAGCTGGGGCGCGGTGGCTTTCTTT. Encoded protein: CASSWGAVAFF.

The chain links TRBV6-8 to TRBJ2-7; D is unresolved. V lost 0 bases and J lost 2, with 5 bases in between. The V gene's germline CDR1 is MNHGY and CDR2 SAAAGT. The CDR3 has 13 amino acids. CDR3 bases: TGTGCCAGCAGTTACTCAAGTCCCTACGAGCAGTACTTC. Translated, it gives CASSYSSPYEQYF.

The chain couples TRBV7-6 to TRBJ2-3, with no clear D. The length of the CDR3 is 18 residues. The germline gives CDR1 SGHVS, CDR2 FNYEAQ. Trimming removed 2 bases at V and 3 bases at J, with 21 bases between. The CDR3 coding sequence is TGTGCCAGCAGCTTATATTCCCAAAGTTACTCCTTTACAGATACGCAGTATTTT. Amino acid sequence: CASSLYSQSYSFTDTQYF.